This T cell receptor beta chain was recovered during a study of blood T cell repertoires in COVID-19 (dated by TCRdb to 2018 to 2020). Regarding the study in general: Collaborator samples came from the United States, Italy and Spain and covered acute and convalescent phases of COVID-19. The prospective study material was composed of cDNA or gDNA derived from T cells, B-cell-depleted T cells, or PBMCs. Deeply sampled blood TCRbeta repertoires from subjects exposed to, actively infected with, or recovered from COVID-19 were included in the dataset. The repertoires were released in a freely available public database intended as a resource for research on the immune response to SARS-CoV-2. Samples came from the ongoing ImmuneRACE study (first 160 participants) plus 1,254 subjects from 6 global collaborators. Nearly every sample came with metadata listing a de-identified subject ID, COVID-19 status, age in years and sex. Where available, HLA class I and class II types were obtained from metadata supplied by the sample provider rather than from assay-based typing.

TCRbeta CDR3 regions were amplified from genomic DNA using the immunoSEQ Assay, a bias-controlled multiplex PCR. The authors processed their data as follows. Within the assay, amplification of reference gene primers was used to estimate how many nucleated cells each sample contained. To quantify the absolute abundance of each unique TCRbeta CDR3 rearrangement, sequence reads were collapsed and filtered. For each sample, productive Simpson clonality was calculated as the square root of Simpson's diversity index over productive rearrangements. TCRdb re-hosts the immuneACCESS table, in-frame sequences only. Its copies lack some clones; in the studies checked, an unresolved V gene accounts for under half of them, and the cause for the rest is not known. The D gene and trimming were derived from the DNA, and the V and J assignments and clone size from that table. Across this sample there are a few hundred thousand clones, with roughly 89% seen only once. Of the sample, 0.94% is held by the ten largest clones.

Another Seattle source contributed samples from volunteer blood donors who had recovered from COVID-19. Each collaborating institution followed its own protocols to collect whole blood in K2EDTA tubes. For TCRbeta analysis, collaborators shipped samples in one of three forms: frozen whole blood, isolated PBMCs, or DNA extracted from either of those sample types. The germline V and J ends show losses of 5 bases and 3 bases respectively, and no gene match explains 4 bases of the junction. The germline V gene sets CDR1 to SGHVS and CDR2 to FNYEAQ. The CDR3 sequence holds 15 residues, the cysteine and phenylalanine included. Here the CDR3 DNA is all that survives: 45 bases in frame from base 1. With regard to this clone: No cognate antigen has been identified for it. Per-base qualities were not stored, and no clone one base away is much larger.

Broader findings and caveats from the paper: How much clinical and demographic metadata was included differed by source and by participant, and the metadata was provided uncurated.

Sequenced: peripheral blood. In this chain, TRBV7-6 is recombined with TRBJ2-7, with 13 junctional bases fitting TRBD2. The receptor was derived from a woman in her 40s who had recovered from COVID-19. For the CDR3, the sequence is CASSLGTSGNYEQYF. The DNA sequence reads TGTGCCAGCAGCCTCGGGACTAGCGGGAACTACGAGCAGTACTTC.